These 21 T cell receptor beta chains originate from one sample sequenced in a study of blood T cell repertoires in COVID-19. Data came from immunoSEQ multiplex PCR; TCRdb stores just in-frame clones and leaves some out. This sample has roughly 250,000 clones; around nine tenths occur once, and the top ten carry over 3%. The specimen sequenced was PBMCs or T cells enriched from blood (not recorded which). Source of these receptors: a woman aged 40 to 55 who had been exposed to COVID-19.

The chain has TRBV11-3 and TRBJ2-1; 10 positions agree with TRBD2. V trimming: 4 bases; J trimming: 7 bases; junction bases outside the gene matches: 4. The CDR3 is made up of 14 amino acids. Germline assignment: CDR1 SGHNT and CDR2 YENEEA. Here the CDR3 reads CASSSSGSTNEQFF. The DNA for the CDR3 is TGTGCCAGCAGCTCTAGCGGGAGTACGAATGAGCAGTTCTTC. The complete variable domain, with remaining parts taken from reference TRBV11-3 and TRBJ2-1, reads EAGVVQSPRYKIIEKKQPVAFWCNPISGHNTLYWYLQNLGQGPELLIRYENEEAVDDSQLPKDRFSAERLKGVDSTLKIQPAELGDSAVYLCASSSSGSTNEQFFGPGTRLTVL.

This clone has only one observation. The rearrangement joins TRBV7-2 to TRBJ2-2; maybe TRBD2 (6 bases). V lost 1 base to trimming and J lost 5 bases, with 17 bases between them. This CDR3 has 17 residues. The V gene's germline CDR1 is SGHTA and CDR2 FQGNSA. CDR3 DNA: TGTGCCAGCAGCTTAGTTTCCCTAAGGGCGGGAACCGGGGAGCTGTTTTTT. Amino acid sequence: CASSLVSLRAGTGELFF. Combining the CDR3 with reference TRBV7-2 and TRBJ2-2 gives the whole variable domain GAGVSQSPSNKVTEKGKDVELRCDPISGHTALYWYRQSLGQGLEFLIYFQGNSAPDKSGLPSDRFSAERTGGSVSTLTIQRTQQEDSAVYLCASSLVSLRAGTGELFFGEGSRLTVL.

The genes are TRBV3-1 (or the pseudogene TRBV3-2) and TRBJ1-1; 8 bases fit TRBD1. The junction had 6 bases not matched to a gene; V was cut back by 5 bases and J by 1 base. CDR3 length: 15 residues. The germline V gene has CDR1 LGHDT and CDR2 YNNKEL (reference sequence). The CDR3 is CASSWSGTGNTEAFF. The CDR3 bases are TGTGCCAGCAGCTGGTCCGGGACAGGGAACACTGAAGCTTTCTTT.

CDR3 sequence: CASSGLSTYNEQFF. The CDR3 nucleotides are TGTGCCAGCAGCGGACTATCTACCTACAATGAGCAGTTCTTC. The rearrangement joins TRBV7-9 to TRBJ2-1, with a tentative D call TRBD2 (6 bases). Germline V gene sequence: CDR1 SEHNR, CDR2 FQNEAQ (reference sequence). The CDR3 consists of 14 residues. Trimming took 5 bases from V and 2 from J, leaving 10 bases between them.

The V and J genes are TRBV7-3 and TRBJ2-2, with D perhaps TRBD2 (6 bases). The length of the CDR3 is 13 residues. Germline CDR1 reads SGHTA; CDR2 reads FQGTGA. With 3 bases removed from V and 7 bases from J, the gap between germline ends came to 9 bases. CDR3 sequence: CASSFGGSGELFF. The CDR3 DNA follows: TGTGCCAGCAGCTTCGGGGGAAGCGGGGAGCTGTTTTTT.

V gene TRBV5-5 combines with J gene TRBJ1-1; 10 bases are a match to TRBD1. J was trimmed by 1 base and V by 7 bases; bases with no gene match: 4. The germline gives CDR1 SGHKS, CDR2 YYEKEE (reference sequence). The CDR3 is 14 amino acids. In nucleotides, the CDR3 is TGTGCCAGCGCATGGGACAGGGGGAACACTGAAGCTTTCTTT. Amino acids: CASAWDRGNTEAFF.

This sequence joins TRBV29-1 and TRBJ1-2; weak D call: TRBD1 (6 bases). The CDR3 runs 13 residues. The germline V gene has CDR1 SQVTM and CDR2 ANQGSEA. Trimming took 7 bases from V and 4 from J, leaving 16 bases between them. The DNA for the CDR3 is TGCAGCGCCACCCTGGACAGTTCCTATGGCTACACCTTC. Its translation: CSATLDSSYGYTF.

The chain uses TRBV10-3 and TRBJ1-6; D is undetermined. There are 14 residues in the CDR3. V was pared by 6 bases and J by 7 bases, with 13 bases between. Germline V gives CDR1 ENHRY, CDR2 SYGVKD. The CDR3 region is CAIRSRGSNSPLHF. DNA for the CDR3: TGTGCCATCAGGAGCCGGGGTTCAAATTCACCCCTCCACTTT.

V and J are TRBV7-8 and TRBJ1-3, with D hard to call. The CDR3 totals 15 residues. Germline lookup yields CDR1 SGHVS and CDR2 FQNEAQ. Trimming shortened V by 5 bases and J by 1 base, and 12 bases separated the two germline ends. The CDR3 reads CASSNRGGSGNTIYF. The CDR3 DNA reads TGTGCCAGCAGCAACCGGGGAGGATCTGGAAACACCATATATTTT.

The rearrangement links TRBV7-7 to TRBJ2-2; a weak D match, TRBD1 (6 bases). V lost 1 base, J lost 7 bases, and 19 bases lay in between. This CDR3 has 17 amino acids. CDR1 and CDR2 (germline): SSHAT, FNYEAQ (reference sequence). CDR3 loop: CASSLEGVRGLSGELFF. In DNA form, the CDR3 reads TGTGCCAGCAGCTTAGAAGGCGTCAGGGGTTTAAGCGGGGAGCTGTTTTTT.

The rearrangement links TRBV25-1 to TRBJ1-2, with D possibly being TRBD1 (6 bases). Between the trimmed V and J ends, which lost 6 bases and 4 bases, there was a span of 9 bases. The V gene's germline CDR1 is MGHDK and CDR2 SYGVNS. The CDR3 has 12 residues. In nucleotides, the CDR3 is TGTGCCAGCAGGAGGGACATCTATGGCTACACCTTC. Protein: CASRRDIYGYTF.

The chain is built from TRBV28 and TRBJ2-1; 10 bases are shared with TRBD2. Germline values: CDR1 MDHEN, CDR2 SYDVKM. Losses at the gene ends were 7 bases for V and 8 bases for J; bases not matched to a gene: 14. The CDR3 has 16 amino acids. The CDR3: CASILSGRRVLDEQFF. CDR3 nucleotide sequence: TGTGCCAGCATCCTTAGCGGGAGGAGGGTCTTGGATGAGCAGTTCTTC.

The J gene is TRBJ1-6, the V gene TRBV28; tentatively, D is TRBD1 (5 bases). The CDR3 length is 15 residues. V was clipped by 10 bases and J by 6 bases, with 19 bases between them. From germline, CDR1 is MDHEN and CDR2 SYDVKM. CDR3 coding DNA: TGTGCCACCCCCGGTGGGGCAGGACGTAATTCACCCCTCCACTTT. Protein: CATPGGAGRNSPLHF.

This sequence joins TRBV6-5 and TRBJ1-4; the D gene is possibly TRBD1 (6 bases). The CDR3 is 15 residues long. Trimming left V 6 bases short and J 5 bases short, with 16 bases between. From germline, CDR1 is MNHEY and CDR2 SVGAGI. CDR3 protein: CASSVTGSGNEKLFF. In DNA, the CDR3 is TGTGCCAGCAGCGTAACAGGGTCAGGAAATGAAAAACTGTTTTTT.

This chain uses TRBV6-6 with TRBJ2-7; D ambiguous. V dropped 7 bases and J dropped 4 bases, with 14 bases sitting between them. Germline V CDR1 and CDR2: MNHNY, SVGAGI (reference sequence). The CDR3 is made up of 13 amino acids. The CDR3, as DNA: TGTGCCAGCACCTATGGGCCTCCTTACGAGCAGTACGTC. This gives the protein CASTYGPPYEQYV.

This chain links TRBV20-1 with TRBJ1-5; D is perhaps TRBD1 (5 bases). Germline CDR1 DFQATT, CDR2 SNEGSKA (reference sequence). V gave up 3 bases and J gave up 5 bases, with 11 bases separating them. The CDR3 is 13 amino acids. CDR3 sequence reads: CSASSRVDQPQHF. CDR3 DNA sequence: TGCAGTGCTAGTTCCAGGGTCGATCAGCCCCAGCATTTT.

The CDR3 bases are TGCGCCAGCAGCCTCCTAGTTAGAGGCGGGACAGGGGTTGCCTACGAGCAGTACTTC. Residues: CASSLLVRGGTGVAYEQYF. The chain links TRBV4-1 to TRBJ2-7, with 10 bases lining up with TRBD1. J gave up 2 bases and V 4 bases, and 17 bases lay outside the gene matches. This CDR3 is 19 amino acids long. CDR1 and CDR2 from the germline V gene are MGHRA and YSYEKL.

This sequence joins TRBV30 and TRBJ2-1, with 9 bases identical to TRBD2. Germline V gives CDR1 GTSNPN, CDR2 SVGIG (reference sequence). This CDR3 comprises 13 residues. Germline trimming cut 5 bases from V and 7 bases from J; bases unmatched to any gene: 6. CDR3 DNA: TGTGCCTGGTCTCCGGGACTAGCTAATGAGCAGTTCTTC. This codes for CAWSPGLANEQFF.

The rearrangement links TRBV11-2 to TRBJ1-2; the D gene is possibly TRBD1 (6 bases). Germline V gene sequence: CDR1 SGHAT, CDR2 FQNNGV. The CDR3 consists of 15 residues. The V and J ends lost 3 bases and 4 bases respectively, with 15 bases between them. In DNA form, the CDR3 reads TGTGCCAGCAGCTTGGGCGGGGGCGCTCGCTATGGCTACACCTTC. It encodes CASSLGGGARYGYTF.

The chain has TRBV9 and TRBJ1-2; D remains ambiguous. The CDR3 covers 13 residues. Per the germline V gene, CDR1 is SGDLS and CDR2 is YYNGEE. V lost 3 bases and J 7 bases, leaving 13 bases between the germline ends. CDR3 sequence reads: CASSDAGSLGYTF. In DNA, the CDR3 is TGTGCCAGCAGCGACGCGGGTTCCCTTGGCTACACCTTC.

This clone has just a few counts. DNA for the CDR3: TGTGCCAGCAGTGAATCAGGATCAGGTGAAAAACTGTTTTTT. It specifies CASSESGSGEKLFF. The chain carries TRBV25-1 and TRBJ1-4; unclear D gene. Germline assignment: CDR1 MGHDK and CDR2 SYGVNS. The CDR3 is made up of 14 amino acids. The V end lost 1 base, the J end lost 7 bases, and 10 bases lay between the germline ends.